This TCR beta chain was recorded in a study of T cells in Graves' hyperthyroidism and ophthalmopathy. The definition of stable Graves' hyperthyroidism was no ophthalmopathy progression within 18 months. CDR3 length: 14 residues. The germline V gene encodes CDR1 MNHNS and CDR2 SASEGT. Deletions cut 11 bases from V and 6 bases from J, with 21 bases between. TCR beta CDR3 sequences were amplified from RNA transcripts. First-round RT-PCR with HTBI primers amplified the TCR CDR3 region. TCRdb reanalysed the multiplex PCR reads using MiXCR and keeps one entry per CDR3 protein. The top ten hold 9.2% of the sample, which has 300,000 to 400,000 distinct CDR3 sequences, roughly 13% seen once. This clonotype was detected a few times.

Sample: blood. This clonotype originated in a woman younger than 35 with Graves' hyperthyroidism. V is TRBV6-1 and J is TRBJ2-3; perhaps D is TRBD1 or TRBD2 (5 bases each). The CDR3 reads CAVTGALAEDTQYF. The CDR3 DNA sequence: TGTGCCGTAACCGGGGCCTTAGCAGAGGATACGCAGTATTTT.